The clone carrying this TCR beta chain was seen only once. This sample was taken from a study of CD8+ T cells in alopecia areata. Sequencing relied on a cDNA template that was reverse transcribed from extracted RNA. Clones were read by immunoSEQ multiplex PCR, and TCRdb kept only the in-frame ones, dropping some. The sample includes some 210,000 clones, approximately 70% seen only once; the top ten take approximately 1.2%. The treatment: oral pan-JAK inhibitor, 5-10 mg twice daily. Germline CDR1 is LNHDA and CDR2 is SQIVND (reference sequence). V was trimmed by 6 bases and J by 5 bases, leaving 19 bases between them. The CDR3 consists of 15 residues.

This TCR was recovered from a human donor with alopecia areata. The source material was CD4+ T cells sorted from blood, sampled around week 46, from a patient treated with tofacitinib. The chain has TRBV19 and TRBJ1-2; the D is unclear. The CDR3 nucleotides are TGTGCCAGTAGGGTCTCCATCCTCAGGAAGTATGGCTACACCTTC. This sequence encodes CASRVSILRKYGYTF.